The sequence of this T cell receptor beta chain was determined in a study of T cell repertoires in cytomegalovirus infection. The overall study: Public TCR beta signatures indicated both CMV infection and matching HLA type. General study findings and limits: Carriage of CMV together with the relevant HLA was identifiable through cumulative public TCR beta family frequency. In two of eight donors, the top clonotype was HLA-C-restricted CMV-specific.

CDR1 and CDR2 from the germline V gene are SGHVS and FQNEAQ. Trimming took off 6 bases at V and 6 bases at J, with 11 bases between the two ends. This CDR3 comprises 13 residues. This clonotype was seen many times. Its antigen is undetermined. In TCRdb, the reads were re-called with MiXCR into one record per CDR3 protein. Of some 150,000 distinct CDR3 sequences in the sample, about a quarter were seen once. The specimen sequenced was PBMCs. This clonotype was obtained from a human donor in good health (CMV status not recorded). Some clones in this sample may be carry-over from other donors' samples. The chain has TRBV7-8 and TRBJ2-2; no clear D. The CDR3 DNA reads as TGTGCCAGCAGTATCCAGCCCGCCGGGGAGCTGTTTTTT. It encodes CASSIQPAGELFF.